Listed here are 21 T cell receptor beta chains from one sample, sequenced in a study of OX40 agonist ivuxolimab in advanced cancers. Receptor amplification or capture employed the immunoSEQ multiplex PCR assay. What TCRdb holds here is the immuneACCESS table cut down to in-frame rearrangements. Part of the clones is not present; checked against another copy, under half of the missing clones reflect an unresolved V gene, and the others are unexplained. The table for this sample lists about 70,000 clones; about 81% of them were counted only once. The top ten clones comprise 4.5% to 6% of the sample. The specimen comprised CD4+ or CD8+ T cells sorted from blood, sampled in a trial of the OX40 agonist ivuxolimab. Receptor source: an adult with an advanced solid tumor such as melanoma, head and neck, liver or kidney cancer.

This sequence joins TRBV5-1 and TRBJ1-4, with D uncertain. Trimming stripped 4 bases from V and 8 bases from J, with 18 bases between. The germline V gene encodes CDR1 SGHRS and CDR2 YFSETQ. The CDR3 runs to 15 residues. This CDR3 is CASSADHGAIEKLFF. CDR3 sequence (DNA): TGCGCCAGCAGCGCGGACCACGGCGCTATCGAAAAACTGTTTTTT. The whole variable domain, filled in from reference TRBV5-1 and TRBJ1-4, reads KAGVTQTPRYLIKTRGQQVTLSCSPISGHRSVSWYQQTPGQGLQFLFEYFSETQRNKGNFPGRFSGRQFSNSRSEMNVSTLELGDSALYLCASSADHGAIEKLFFGSGTQLSVL.

This clone has a handful of counts. The CDR3 loop reads CASSFGVAASSYEQYF. DNA for the CDR3: TGTGCCAGCAGCTTTGGGGTAGCGGCGAGCTCCTACGAGCAGTACTTC. The chain carries TRBV13 and TRBJ2-7, with D possibly being TRBD2 (6 bases). The CDR3 runs to 16 residues. Between the trimmed V and J ends, which lost 3 bases and 0 bases, there was a span of 15 bases. The germline CDR1 and CDR2 sequences are PRHDT and FYEKMQ (reference sequence).

The chain recombines TRBV11-2 with TRBJ1-4; D unclear. The CDR3 sequence is 15 residues long. The V end lost 1 base, the J end lost 5 bases, and 11 bases lay between the germline ends. Germline lookup yields CDR1 SGHAT and CDR2 FQNNGV. The CDR3 is CASSLGFAGNEKLFF. For the CDR3, the DNA is TGTGCCAGCAGCTTAGGGTTTGCGGGAAATGAAAAACTGTTTTTT.

V usage is TRBV2 and J usage is TRBJ1-4, with D possibly matching TRBD1 (6 bases). There are 15 residues in the CDR3. Trimming stripped 4 bases from V and 4 bases from J, with 13 bases between. Germline V gene lookup returns CDR1 SNHLY and CDR2 FYNNEI. DNA of the CDR3: TGTGCCAGCAGTGCGACCGGACAGCTTAATGAAAAACTGTTTTTT. This encodes CASSATGQLNEKLFF.

The gene calls are TRBV2 and TRBJ2-3; D is unclear. The germline V gene encodes CDR1 SNHLY and CDR2 FYNNEI. Trimming stripped 4 bases from V and 2 bases from J, with 10 bases between. The CDR3 runs 14 residues. In DNA, the CDR3 is TGTGCCAGCAGTGGAGAACGATACACAGATACGCAGTATTTT. Its translation: CASSGERYTDTQYF.

The chain carries TRBV9 and TRBJ2-7, with 7 bases matching TRBD2. The germline V gene encodes CDR1 SGDLS and CDR2 YYNGEE. V was pared by 0 bases and J by 6 bases, with 9 bases of the junction left unmatched. This CDR3 has 15 amino acids. The CDR3: CASSVGAGPFFEQYF. The CDR3 nucleotides are TGTGCCAGCAGCGTAGGAGCGGGGCCGTTTTTCGAGCAGTACTTC. The full variable domain, completed using reference TRBV9 and TRBJ2-7, is DSGVTQTPKHLITATGQRVTLRCSPRSGDLSVYWYQQSLDQGLQFLIQYYNGEERAKGNILERFSAQQFPDLHSELNLSSLELGDSALYFCASSVGAGPFFEQYFGPGTRLTVT.

The J gene is TRBJ1-4, the V gene TRBV6-1; D gene unclear. V was trimmed by 1 base and J by 5 bases, leaving 5 bases between them. CDR3 size: 13 residues. The V gene's germline CDR1 is MNHNS and CDR2 SASEGT. CDR3 loop: CASSEGGNEKLFF. As DNA, the CDR3 is TGTGCCAGCAGTGAAGGCGGGAATGAAAAACTGTTTTTT.

Only a few counts were recorded for this clone. The chain carries TRBV19 and TRBJ1-2; D is ambiguous. This CDR3 has 13 residues. From germline, CDR1 is LNHDA and CDR2 SQIVND (reference sequence). The germline V and J ends were trimmed by 3 bases and 3 bases, with 8 bases remaining between them. The CDR3 protein is CASSIFGDYGYTF. The CDR3 DNA reads TGTGCCAGTAGTATTTTTGGGGACTATGGCTACACCTTC.

The count of this clone is one. The chain joins TRBV5-1 to TRBJ1-4; TRBD1 is a possible D gene (6 bases). Trimming took 5 bases from V and 4 from J, leaving 15 bases between them. Germline V gene sequence: CDR1 SGHRS, CDR2 YFSETQ. The CDR3 contains 15 residues. CDR3 DNA sequence: TGCGCCAGCAGTGCAGGGACAATCGGTAATGAAAAACTGTTTTTT. Protein: CASSAGTIGNEKLFF.

The chain joins TRBV18 to TRBJ2-2; D gene uncertain. Trimming took off 3 bases at V and 0 bases at J, with 11 bases between the two ends. Germline loops: CDR1 KGHSH, CDR2 LQKENI. CDR3 length: 16 amino acids. The CDR3 sequence is CASSPTYDPNTGELFF. CDR3 sequence (DNA): TGTGCCAGCTCACCTACATATGACCCGAACACCGGGGAGCTGTTTTTT.

The chain recombines TRBV29-1 with TRBJ2-1; possibly TRBD2 for D (5 bases). The V gene lost 1 base and the J gene lost 0 bases, with 10 bases spanning the gap. The CDR3 spans 15 residues. Germline lookup yields CDR1 SQVTM and CDR2 ANQGSEA. The CDR3 region has the DNA TGCAGCGTTGAAGGGGAGTCAAGCTCCTACAATGAGCAGTTCTTC. It specifies CSVEGESSSYNEQFF.

The chain has TRBV5-1 and TRBJ1-1; maybe TRBD1 (5 bases). The ends were cut back, 0 bases at V and 1 base at J, with 7 bases in the middle. The CDR3 totals 14 residues. CDR1 is SGHRS, CDR2 YFSETQ, per germline. The CDR3 DNA follows: TGCGCCAGCAGCTTGGATGGGGGGAACACTGAAGCTTTCTTT. It encodes CASSLDGGNTEAFF.

The chain uses TRBV7-2 and TRBJ2-2; D tentatively reads TRBD1 or TRBD2 (5 bases each). From germline, CDR1 is SGHTA and CDR2 FQGNSA. CDR3 size: 14 residues. The V gene lost 4 bases and the J gene lost 4 bases, with 10 bases spanning the gap. The CDR3 region is CASSWGTVTGELFF. The CDR3 nucleotides read TGTGCCAGCAGCTGGGGGACGGTCACCGGGGAGCTGTTTTTT.

The gene calls are TRBV7-2 and TRBJ2-7; 7 nucleotides align to TRBD1. Germline V gives CDR1 SGHTA, CDR2 FQGNSA. CDR3 length: 14 amino acids. The J segment lost 5 bases and the V segment lost 5 bases, leaving 9 bases of the junction unmatched. CDR3 loop: CASSRQGSLDEQYF. The CDR3 DNA sequence: TGTGCCAGCAGCCGACAGGGTAGCCTTGACGAGCAGTACTTC.

The V gene is TRBV7-2, the J gene TRBJ1-6, with TRBD1 as a possible D gene (5 bases). The CDR3 sequence is 15 residues long. V lost 8 bases and J 7 bases, leaving 18 bases between the germline ends. CDR1 SGHTA and CDR2 FQGNSA come from the germline V gene. CDR3: CASRYTGGSNSPLHF. The CDR3 DNA reads TGTGCCAGCCGCTACACAGGCGGCTCGAATTCACCCCTCCACTTT.

The chain couples TRBV6-5 to TRBJ1-5; D call uncertain. Per germline, CDR1 MNHEY and CDR2 SVGAGI. CDR3 size: 13 residues. In nucleotides, the CDR3 is TGTGCTACCCGAGGAGGCAGCAATCAGCCCCAGCATTTT. It encodes CATRGGSNQPQHF.

The chain uses TRBV5-4 and TRBJ2-2; D remains ambiguous. Trimming removed 0 bases from V and 7 bases from J, with 7 bases in between. CDR3 length: 13 residues. Per the germline V gene, CDR1 is SGHNT and CDR2 is YYREEE (reference sequence). CDR3 amino acids: CASSLDLGGELFF. CDR3 DNA sequence: TGTGCCAGCAGCTTGGATTTAGGCGGGGAGCTGTTTTTT.

The sample holds a few counts of this clone. The gene calls are TRBV5-4 and TRBJ2-7; 9 nucleotides line up with TRBD1. Per the germline V gene, CDR1 is SGHNT and CDR2 is YYREEE (reference sequence). The CDR3 has 15 residues. With 4 bases clipped from V and 0 bases from J, the junction kept 5 bases outside the gene matches. The CDR3 DNA is TGTGCCAGCAGCCAGGGACAGGGCCCCTCCTACGAGCAGTACTTC. It translates to CASSQGQGPSYEQYF.

In DNA form, the CDR3 reads TGTGCCAGCAGCTTGTACGCTAGCACAGATACGCAGTATTTT. Its translation: CASSLYASTDTQYF. This chain uses TRBV7-2 with TRBJ2-3, with D uncertain. The germline V gene encodes CDR1 SGHTA and CDR2 FQGNSA. The CDR3 is 14 residues long. V gave up 3 bases and J gave up 0 bases, with 7 bases separating them.

The chain employs TRBV5-4 and TRBJ2-6; 13 positions match TRBD2. The junction had 13 bases not matched to a gene; V was cut back by 7 bases and J by 3 bases. Germline V gene sequence: CDR1 SGHNT, CDR2 YYREEE (reference sequence). The CDR3 spans 19 residues. This CDR3 reads CASCLLTSGGLGGANVLTF. The CDR3 bases are TGTGCCAGCTGCCTACTGACTAGCGGGGGGTTAGGTGGGGCCAACGTCCTGACTTTC.

The V call is TRBV10-3, the J call TRBJ2-2; 9 bases match TRBD1. The germline CDR1 and CDR2 sequences are ENHRY and SYGVKD. The CDR3 spans 14 residues. The V segment lost 8 bases and the J segment 8 bases; nucleotides outside the gene matches: 9. The CDR3: CAIHGDRVTGELFF. CDR3 coding DNA: TGTGCCATCCATGGGGACAGGGTAACAGGGGAGCTGTTTTTT.